The rows below give T cell receptor beta chains drawn from one sample of a study of blood T cells in healthy people across ages. TCRdb reprocessed the 5' RACE reads with MiXCR, giving one entry per CDR3 protein. The sample carries about 400,000 distinct CDR3 sequences, roughly half recorded once. The material sequenced was blood. The receptors here all came from a man in his 60s in good health. The CDR3 runs from the conserved cysteine through the conserved F or W. The D gene is left open where the match is weak. Clone sizes are given selectively: once, few, many, or a class where the clone is expanded.

d_call | clone_size | j_call | v_call | cdr3_nt | cdr3_aa
. | few | TRBJ2-1 | TRBV12-3/TRBV12-4 | TGTGCCAGCAGTCACTTTAGGGTCAATGAGCAGTTCTTC | CASSHFRVNEQFF
. | . | TRBJ2-3 | TRBV15 | TGTGCCACCAGCTTAACTAGTGGGGTCACAGATACGCAGTATTTT | CATSLTSGVTDTQYF
. | few | TRBJ2-7 | TRBV11-3 | TGTGCCAGCAGCTCGGGACTTCCTCCCTACGAGCAGTACTTC | CASSSGLPPYEQYF
. | . | TRBJ2-5 | TRBV24-1 | TGTGCCACCAGTGATTCCGGAGGTATTCAAGAGACCCAGTACTTC | CATSDSGGIQETQYF
TRBD1 | . | TRBJ1-2 | TRBV5-1 | TGCGCCAGCAGCTTGTCGTTAGGGGGCGATGGCTACACCTTC | CASSLSLGGDGYTF
. | . | TRBJ2-7 | TRBV5-4 | TGTGCCAGCAGCGCAGACAGGACCTACGAGCAGTACTTC | CASSADRTYEQYF
TRBD1 | many | TRBJ2-7 | TRBV18 | TGTGCCAGCTCAGCCCCGGGACAGGGGGGCGAGCAGTACTTC | CASSAPGQGGEQYF
TRBD2 | few | TRBJ2-1 | TRBV4-3 | TGCGCCAGCAGCCAACTAGCGGGCTCGGGCAATGAGCAGTTCTTC | CASSQLAGSGNEQFF
. | many | TRBJ1-2 | TRBV10-3 | TGTGCCATCAGTGAGTCACAGGGAATGGGCTATGGCTACACCTTC | CAISESQGMGYGYTF
. | few | TRBJ2-7 | TRBV12-3/TRBV12-4 | TGTGCCAGCAGTCAGGGGGCTAGCGGGACCTACAATGAGCAGTACTTC | CASSQGASGTYNEQYF
TRBD2 | few | TRBJ2-5 | TRBV11-2 | TGTGCCAGCAGCTTAGGTGCTAGCGGGGGTCAAGAGACCCAGTACTTC | CASSLGASGGQETQYF
TRBD1 | . | TRBJ2-4 | TRBV6-5 | TGTGCCAGCAGTCACGTTTTTTCAGGGACAGGCGAAAACATTCAGTACTTC | CASSHVFSGTGENIQYF
. | . | TRBJ1-1 | TRBV6-5 | TGTGCCAGCAGTTACTCGGCAAGAGTGAGCACTGAAGCTTTCTTT | CASSYSARVSTEAFF
. | . | TRBJ2-4 | TRBV2 | TGTGCCAGCAGTGAAGCCGGACTAGCCAAAAACATTCAGTACTTC | CASSEAGLAKNIQYF
TRBD2 | . | TRBJ2-1 | TRBV10-1 | TGCGCCAGCACCCCGGGAGGTTCCTACAATGAGCAGTTCTTC | CASTPGGSYNEQFF
. | few | TRBJ1-1 | TRBV7-9 | TGTGCCAGCAGCTTAGGACTCGGGGTGAACACTGAAGCTTTCTTT | CASSLGLGVNTEAFF
TRBD1 | few | TRBJ2-5 | TRBV7-2 | TGTGCCAGCAGCTTAATTACAGGGGGCGCGGAGACCCAGTACTTC | CASSLITGGAETQYF
TRBD2 | . | TRBJ2-4 | TRBV5-6 | TGTGCCAGCAGCTTTATACGGGAGCGGGATAAAAACATTCAGTACTTC | CASSFIRERDKNIQYF
TRBD2 | . | TRBJ2-1 | TRBV11-2 | TGTGCCAGCAGCCCCCGGAGCGGGAGGGTGGATGAGCAGTTCTTC | CASSPRSGRVDEQFF
. | many | TRBJ2-1 | TRBV6-5 | TGTGCCACAGGGGCCCGCGGGGGTGAGCAGTTCTTC | CATGARGGEQFF
TRBD2 | . | TRBJ2-7 | TRBV4-2 | TGTGCCAGCAGCCAAGAACTAGCGGGGGTGAACTACGAGCAGTACTTC | CASSQELAGVNYEQYF
. | . | TRBJ2-4 | TRBV6-1 | TGTGCCAGCAGTGATTTAGCCAAAAACATTCAGTACTTC | CASSDLAKNIQYF
. | few | TRBJ2-1 | TRBV27 | TGTGCCAGCAGAGACAGATTCTACAATGAGCAGTTCTTC | CASRDRFYNEQFF
TRBD1 | few | TRBJ2-7 | TRBV28 | TGTGCCAGCACCAAGACAGGGGGCTCCTACAATGAGCAGTACTTC | CASTKTGGSYNEQYF
TRBD1 | . | TRBJ1-5 | TRBV20-1 | TGCAGTGCCCTCGGGACAGTAGGGCAGCCCCAGCATTTT | CSALGTVGQPQHF
. | . | TRBJ1-2 | TRBV20-1 | TGCAGTGCTAGTTTAGCGGGCTACACCTTC | CSASLAGYTF
TRBD1 | . | TRBJ2-7 | TRBV7-9 | TGTGCCAGCAGCCCGGGGACAGCCTTCTACGAGCAGTACTTC | CASSPGTAFYEQYF
. | few | TRBJ2-7 | TRBV7-2 | TGTGCCAGCAGCACCCCAGGGCGCGGAGGGAACGAGCAGTACTTC | CASSTPGRGGNEQYF
TRBD1 | . | TRBJ1-2 | TRBV7-2 | TGTGCCGGCAGCTCCAGGGGGCGCGCGGACTATGGCTACACCTTC | CAGSSRGRADYGYTF
. | . | TRBJ2-7 | TRBV6-6 | TGTGCCAGCAGAGACCCAGGTTTCTACGAGCAGTACTTC | CASRDPGFYEQYF
TRBD1 | . | TRBJ2-1 | TRBV10-3 | TGTGCCATCGGTCGGGACAGGGAATACAATGAGCAGTTCTTC | CAIGRDREYNEQFF
. | few | TRBJ1-4 | TRBV29-1 | TGCAGCGTTGATATGGGCGGTGAAAAACTGTTTTTT | CSVDMGGEKLFF
. | . | TRBJ2-1 | TRBV7-2 | TGTGCCAGCAGCCCGCGACTAGAGCAGTTCTTC | CASSPRLEQFF